This TCR beta chain is drawn from a study of blood T cell repertoires in COVID-19. Assay: immunoSEQ multiplex PCR; the TCRdb copy retains only in-frame clones and omits some. The data show 300,000 to 400,000 clones, around 87% seen once. After removal of 7 bases from V and 1 base from J, the junction contained 6 bases not matched to a gene. The CDR3 sequence is 15 residues long. Germline CDR1 is LGHNT and CDR2 is FRNRAP. What was sequenced was PBMCs or T cells enriched from blood (not recorded which). This clonotype was obtained from a woman aged 30 to 39 with acute COVID-19. The chain is built from TRBV12-5 and TRBJ2-3, with 9 positions matching TRBD1. CDR3 nucleotides: TGTGCTAGTGCCCTAGGGGACAGGGGCACAGATACGCAGTATTTT. Its translation: CASALGDRGTDTQYF.